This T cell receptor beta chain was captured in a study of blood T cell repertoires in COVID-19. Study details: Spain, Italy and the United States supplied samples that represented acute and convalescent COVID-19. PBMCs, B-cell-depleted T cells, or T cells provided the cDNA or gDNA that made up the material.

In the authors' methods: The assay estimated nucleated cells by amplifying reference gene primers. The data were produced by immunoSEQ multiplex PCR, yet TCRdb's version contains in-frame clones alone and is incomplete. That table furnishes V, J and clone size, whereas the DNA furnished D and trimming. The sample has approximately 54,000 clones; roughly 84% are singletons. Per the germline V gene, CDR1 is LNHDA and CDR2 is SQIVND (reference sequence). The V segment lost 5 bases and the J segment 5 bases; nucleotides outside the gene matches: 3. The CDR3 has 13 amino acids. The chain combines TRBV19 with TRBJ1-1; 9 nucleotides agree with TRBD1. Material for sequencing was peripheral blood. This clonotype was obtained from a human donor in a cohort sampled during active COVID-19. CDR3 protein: CASSPDRGTEAFF. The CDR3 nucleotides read TGTGCCAGTAGTCCAGACAGGGGGACTGAAGCTTTCTTT.